What follows are 10 T cell receptor beta chains derived from one specimen sequenced in a study of T cell responses to AZD1222 COVID-19 vaccine. Data came from immunoSEQ multiplex PCR; TCRdb stores just in-frame clones and leaves some out. The table includes about 90,000 clones, 70% to 90% detected once. This material consisted of peripheral blood, taken on day 0 of MenACWY control vaccination. All receptors derive from an adult in good health.

This clone showed up just once. CDR3: CASSLAPQGGYGYTF. The CDR3, as DNA: TGTGCCAGCAGCTTAGCCCCACAGGGAGGCTATGGCTACACCTTC. The V gene is TRBV11-2, the J gene TRBJ1-2, with D perhaps TRBD1 (6 bases). The CDR3 sequence is 15 residues long. V gave up 1 base and J gave up 4 bases, with 13 bases separating them. Germline loops: CDR1 SGHAT, CDR2 FQNNGV.

This clone has a single count. The V and J genes are TRBV2 and TRBJ1-5; D possibly corresponds to TRBD1 (5 bases). V lost 5 bases to trimming and J lost 0 bases, with 14 bases between them. Germline assignment: CDR1 SNHLY and CDR2 FYNNEI. This CDR3 is 16 amino acids long. The CDR3 DNA is TGTGCCAGCAGTTCTGACAGTACGTATAGCAATCAGCCCCAGCATTTT. Translated: CASSSDSTYSNQPQHF. The full variable domain, rest sourced from reference TRBV2 and TRBJ1-5, is EPEVTQTPSHQVTQMGQEVILRCVPISNHLYFYWYRQILGQKVEFLVSFYNNEISEKSEIFDDQFSVERPDGSNFTLKIRSTKLEDSAMYFCASSSDSTYSNQPQHFGDGTRLSIL.

This clone has more than one count but fewer than ten. This chain uses TRBV19 with TRBJ2-1, with a possible D match to TRBD2 (5 bases). The V end lost 0 bases, the J end lost 9 bases, and 6 bases lay between the germline ends. In germline, CDR1 is LNHDA, CDR2 SQIVND (reference sequence). CDR3 size: 12 residues. CDR3 bases: TGTGCCAGTAGTATAGATCGGGGTGAGCAGTTCTTC. Amino acid sequence: CASSIDRGEQFF.

The chain's CDR3 is CASTKTGVRGGYTF. The CDR3 bases are TGTGCCAGCACCAAGACAGGGGTGAGAGGGGGCTACACCTTC. The rearrangement joins TRBV28 to TRBJ1-2; 8 positions match TRBD1. Germline values: CDR1 MDHEN, CDR2 SYDVKM. This CDR3 has 14 amino acids. With 7 bases clipped from V and 8 bases from J, the junction kept 12 bases outside the gene matches.

The chain is built from TRBV5-1 and TRBJ1-1, with 7 bases aligning to TRBD1. The CDR3 runs 14 residues. After removal of 5 bases from V and 6 bases from J, the junction contained 10 bases not matched to a gene. The germline CDR1 and CDR2 sequences are SGHRS and YFSETQ. CDR3 sequence reads: CASSRALGGSEAFF. The DNA of the CDR3 is TGCGCCAGCAGTAGGGCTCTAGGGGGCTCTGAAGCTTTCTTT.

Only one count was recorded for this clone. CDR3: CASSSGSPLSLIYF. CDR3 nucleotide sequence: TGTGCCAGCAGCTCCGGAAGCCCTCTTTCGCTCATATATTTT. The gene calls are TRBV7-9 and TRBJ1-3, with D unclear. Trimming removed 4 bases at V and 12 bases at J, with 19 bases between. In germline, CDR1 is SEHNR, CDR2 FQNEAQ (reference sequence). CDR3 length: 14 amino acids.

The genes are TRBV28 and TRBJ1-1; D may be TRBD1 (5 bases). The germline gives CDR1 MDHEN, CDR2 SYDVKM. Trimming cost V 6 bases and J 1 base, with 9 bases left between them. The CDR3 totals 13 residues. In DNA form, the CDR3 reads TGTGCCAGCAGACCCGGGGGGAACACTGAAGCTTTCTTT. This sequence encodes CASRPGGNTEAFF.

The V gene is TRBV6-5, the J gene TRBJ2-7, with 10 bases lining up with TRBD1. J was trimmed by 3 bases and V by 6 bases; bases with no gene match: 8. The CDR3 runs 15 residues. CDR1 MNHEY and CDR2 SVGAGI come from the germline V gene. The DNA for the CDR3 is TGTGCCAGCAGGTACCGGGACAGGGGCTTCTACGAGCAGTACTTC. Translated, it gives CASRYRDRGFYEQYF.

The rearrangement links TRBV4-2 to TRBJ2-3; no reliable D call. The V end was cut by 1 base, the J end by 2 bases, with 7 bases between. Germline CDR1 LGHNA, CDR2 YNFKEQ. This CDR3 is built from 14 residues. The CDR3 protein is CASSQGIFTDTQYF. CDR3 sequence (DNA): TGTGCCAGCAGCCAAGGGATCTTCACAGATACGCAGTATTTT.

This clone has just one count. The chain employs TRBV7-2 and TRBJ1-4; D is uncertain. Germline V CDR1 and CDR2: SGHTA, FQGNSA. This CDR3 comprises 15 residues. V was pared by 0 bases and J by 0 bases, with 5 bases between. The CDR3 DNA is TGTGCCAGCAGCTTAGCGCTATCAACTAATGAAAAACTGTTTTTT. Translating gives CASSLALSTNEKLFF.